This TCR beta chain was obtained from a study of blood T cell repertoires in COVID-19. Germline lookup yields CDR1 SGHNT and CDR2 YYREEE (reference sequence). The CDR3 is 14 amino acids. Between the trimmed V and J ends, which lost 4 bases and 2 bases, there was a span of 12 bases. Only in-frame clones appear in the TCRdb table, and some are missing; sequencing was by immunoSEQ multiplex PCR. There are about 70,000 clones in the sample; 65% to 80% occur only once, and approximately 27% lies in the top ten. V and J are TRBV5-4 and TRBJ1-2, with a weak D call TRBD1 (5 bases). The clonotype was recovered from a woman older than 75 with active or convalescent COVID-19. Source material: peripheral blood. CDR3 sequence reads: CASSPEQVNYGYTF. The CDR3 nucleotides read TGTGCCAGCAGCCCCGAACAGGTGAACTATGGCTACACCTTC.